This entry concerns a single TCR beta chain. The entry originates in a study of CD8 T cells in ankylosing spondylitis. A single record per CDR3 protein comes from TCRdb applying MiXCR to the 5' RACE reads. Of 250,000 or so distinct CDR3 sequences listed, 20% to 30% are singletons. Trimming stripped 6 bases from V and 5 bases from J, with 14 bases between. Germline-derived CDR1 and CDR2 are SNHLY and FYNNEI. The CDR3 is made up of 13 amino acids. What was sequenced was blood, either unsorted or a sorted T cell fraction (not recorded which). This chain joins TRBV2 and TRBJ2-7, with D uncertain. The receptor's source is a male donor with ankylosing spondylitis or in good health (not recorded which). This CDR3 reads CASSPSGWDEQYF. CDR3 DNA: TGTGCCAGCAGCCCTTCAGGATGGGACGAGCAGTACTTC.